This T cell receptor (beta chain) comes out of a study of cytomegalovirus exposure and HLA in healthy donors. Study results and caveats: In a later analysis, TCR beta V- and J-gene trimming showed a link to a missense DCLRE1C variant. Confirmation was obtained in vitro that a few CMV-associated chains are specific for CMV antigens.

On this clone: Its antigen remains unidentified.

The PCR contained 60 Vbeta and 13 Jbeta primers. In the original workflow: In a later analysis, the count reached about 82 million unique TCR beta chains, with roughly 11 million shared. Clones were sequenced by immunoSEQ multiplex PCR, and TCRdb holds only the in-frame ones, with some missing. D and trimming come from the DNA, and the V and J calls and clone size come from that table. The table has about 120,000 clones, about 68% seen once. Between the trimmed V and J ends, which lost 1 base and 5 bases, there was a span of 14 bases. CDR3 length equals 15 residues. The germline CDR1 and CDR2 sequences are MNHNS and SASEGT.

The chain has TRBV6-1 and TRBJ2-5, with TRBD2 as a possible D gene (6 bases). Material: PBMCs. The clonotype was recovered from a woman in her 50s in good health and CMV-seropositive. The CDR3 nucleotides read TGTGCCAGCAGTGAAGGTTTCCGGGGGTGGGAGACCCAGTACTTC. This sequence encodes CASSEGFRGWETQYF.